The sample holds many counts of the clone carrying this T cell receptor beta chain. Its cognate antigen is unknown. CDR3 size: 15 residues. V was cut by 7 bases and J by 3 bases, with 16 bases left in between. Looked up from germline, CDR1 is LNHNV and CDR2 is YYDKDF (reference sequence). The data were obtained in a study of T cells in Graves' hyperthyroidism and ophthalmopathy. Study outcomes and limitations: Blood also contained most expanded thyroid clonotypes above 0.001.

Amplification of TCR beta CDR3 regions used RNA as the template. The TCR CDR3 first-round RT-PCR relied on the HTBI primer set. TCRdb redid the calling of the multiplex PCR reads with MiXCR, one entry per CDR3 protein. Of 460,000 or so distinct CDR3 sequences in the sample, approximately 15% were seen once. Input material: blood. The receptor was derived from a woman aged 18-30 years with Graves' hyperthyroidism. The rearrangement links TRBV15 to TRBJ1-3; D is unresolved. The CDR3 DNA sequence: TGTGCCACCAACCCGACGAGAACTCTTGGAAACACCATATATTTT. Translating it yields CATNPTRTLGNTIYF.